Presented here are 30 T cell receptor beta chains from one specimen sequenced in a study of metastatic and nonmetastatic thyroid tumors. No patient had received any treatment before thyroid surgery. TCRdb re-clonotyped the PCR reads through MiXCR. The sample includes under 40,000 clones, approximately 17% seen only once; the top ten take 5.5% to 7.5%. Sequencing was performed on blood. These TCRs come from a female donor with papillary thyroid cancer or a benign thyroid nodule (not recorded which). Some clones in this sample may be carry-over from other donors' samples.

In this sample, this clone turned up many times. The chain recombines TRBV6-1 with TRBJ2-2, with TRBD1 matching over 7 bases. In germline, CDR1 is MNHNS, CDR2 SASEGT. The CDR3 contains 15 residues. Unmatched junction bases numbered 10, after V lost 8 bases and J lost 4 bases. The DNA of the CDR3 is TGTGCCAGCGGACAGGCGGTTCGGGCCACCGGGGAGCTGTTTTTT. Translation gives CASGQAVRATGELFF.

This clone was observed once. One base away lies a much larger clone, so this may be a sequencing read error. The V call is TRBV3-1, the J call TRBJ2-4; TRBD1 is a possible D gene (5 bases). The J call may not be correct, given that the DNA end is closer to TRBJ2-5. Germline CDR1 LGHDT, CDR2 YNNKEL (reference sequence). CDR3 length: 14 residues. CDR3 residues: CASSQVSRAETQYF. The CDR3 nucleotides read TGTGCCAGCAGCCAAGTTTCCAGGGCAGAGACCCAGTACTTC.

Concerning this clone itself: The junction and the germline gene differ at one end; a read error may be behind it. This chain joins TRBV24-1 and TRBJ2-2, with a possible D match to TRBD2 (6 bases). The CDR3 loop spans 16 amino acids. CDR1 and CDR2 from the germline V gene are KGHDR and SFDVKD. The CDR3 here is CATSDLVGTLSGELFF. The CDR3 region has the DNA TGTGCCACCAGTGATTTGGTGGGGACTCTTTCCGGGGAGCTATTTTTT.

The chain carries TRBV20-1 and TRBJ2-7; weak D call: TRBD1 (6 bases). Germline V gene sequence: CDR1 DFQATT, CDR2 SNEGSKA (reference sequence). The V end lost 3 bases, the J end lost 2 bases, and 14 bases lay between the germline ends. The CDR3 has 14 residues. The CDR3 is CSASDTGNPYEQYF. CDR3 nucleotides: TGCAGTGCTAGTGACACAGGGAATCCCTACGAGCAGTACTTC.

The chain links TRBV6-1 to TRBJ2-3, with TRBD2 matching over 8 bases. Unmatched junction bases numbered 11, after V lost 5 bases and J lost 4 bases. CDR1 is MNHNS, CDR2 SASEGT, per germline. This CDR3 contains 16 residues. This CDR3 reads CASSPLLAVRADTQYF. CDR3 bases: TGTGCCAGCAGTCCCCTACTAGCGGTACGGGCAGATACGCAGTATTTT.

This rearrangement joins TRBV28 to TRBJ1-2, with TRBD1 identical over 8 bases. J lost 7 bases, V lost 3 bases, and 13 bases had no gene match. CDR3 length: 16 residues. Germline assignment: CDR1 MDHEN and CDR2 SYDVKM. The CDR3 loop reads CASSFWDRWPNGGYTF. The DNA for the CDR3 is TGTGCCAGCAGTTTTTGGGACAGGTGGCCCAACGGTGGCTACACCTTC.

This clone has a count of ten or more. V gene TRBV7-8 combines with J gene TRBJ1-3; TRBD1 might be the D (6 bases). Germline V CDR1 and CDR2: SGHVS, FQNEAQ. This CDR3 has 14 residues. Trimming stripped 3 bases from V and 2 bases from J, with 8 bases between. CDR3 in amino acids: CASSFQGTGNTIYF. CDR3 in DNA: TGTGCCAGCAGCTTCCAGGGGACTGGAAACACCATATATTTT.

This clone has a count of ten or more. The chain carries TRBV5-6 and TRBJ2-5, with D tentatively TRBD2 (5 bases). The CDR3 totals 14 residues. Trimming removed 8 bases at V and 5 bases at J, with 19 bases between. Germline V gene lookup returns CDR1 SGHDT and CDR2 YYEEEE. The CDR3 DNA reads as TGTGCCAGTATACTCCTTAGGGAGAAGGAGACCCAGTACTTC. Its protein is CASILLREKETQYF.

The sample holds many counts of this clone. This chain links TRBV7-2 with TRBJ1-2, with D maybe TRBD1 (6 bases). Germline lookup yields CDR1 SGHTA and CDR2 FQGNSA. The CDR3 totals 14 residues. Trimming took off 3 bases at V and 8 bases at J, with 16 bases between the two ends. CDR3 sequence reads: CASSFSGGARGYTF. In nucleotides, the CDR3 is TGTGCCAGCAGCTTCAGTGGGGGGGCACGAGGCTACACCTTC. Together with reference TRBV7-2 and TRBJ1-2, the CDR3 gives the full variable domain: GAGVSQSPSNKVTEKGKDVELRCDPISGHTALYWYRQSLGQGLEFLIYFQGNSAPDKSGLPSDRFSAERTGGSVSTLTIQRTQQEDSAVYLCASSFSGGARGYTFGSGTRLTVV.

This clone was seen many times. This chain uses TRBV18 with TRBJ2-3; D tentatively fits TRBD1 or TRBD2 (6 bases each). The CDR3 has 18 residues. V lost 4 bases to trimming and J lost 0 bases, with 20 bases between them. Germline V gives CDR1 KGHSH, CDR2 LQKENI. The CDR3 sequence is CASSLRGRGLTSTDTQYF. In DNA form, the CDR3 reads TGTGCCAGCTCACTACGGGGACGGGGGCTAACTAGCACAGATACGCAGTATTTT.

The chain uses TRBV5-1 and TRBJ2-3, with D unclear. CDR1 and CDR2 from the germline V gene are SGHRS and YFSETQ. This CDR3 spans 14 amino acids. V lost 0 bases, J lost 2 bases, and 7 bases lay in between. CDR3 in DNA: TGCGCCAGCAGCTTGGGCGATTTCACAGATACGCAGTATTTT. Protein product: CASSLGDFTDTQYF.

The chain employs TRBV15 and TRBJ1-5; D remains ambiguous. The germline V gene encodes CDR1 LNHNV and CDR2 YYDKDF (reference sequence). V was clipped by 6 bases and J by 3 bases, with 27 bases between them. CDR3 length: 19 residues. The CDR3 region is CATRYPHLATAGNNQPQHF. The CDR3 nucleotides read TGTGCCACCAGATACCCCCACCTAGCGACTGCCGGGAACAATCAGCCCCAGCATTTT.

This chain joins TRBV4-1 and TRBJ1-5; perhaps TRBD1 as D (5 bases). Germline assignment: CDR1 MGHRA and CDR2 YSYEKL. V lost 3 bases and J lost 5, with 11 bases in between. The CDR3 contains 14 residues. DNA of the CDR3: TGCGCCAGCAGCCAGGGGGGACCTCATCAGCCCCAGCATTTT. Amino acids: CASSQGGPHQPQHF.

The genes are TRBV7-8 and TRBJ2-7; D call uncertain. Germline V gene lookup returns CDR1 SGHVS and CDR2 FQNEAQ. CDR3 size: 13 residues. Trimming removed 2 bases from V and 4 bases from J, with 9 bases in between. The DNA of the CDR3 is TGTGCCAGCAGCTTATGTACGGATTACGAGCAGTACTTC. This sequence encodes CASSLCTDYEQYF.

In this sample, this clone turned up a few times. CDR3 nucleotide sequence: TGTGCCAGCCGAACGGCAGGGCAAAACGAGCAGTACTTC. This codes for CASRTAGQNEQYF. The chain recombines TRBV12-3 or TRBV12-4 with TRBJ2-7; D possibly corresponds to TRBD1 (5 bases). CDR3 length: 13 residues. V lost 8 bases and J lost 5, with 16 bases in between.

The chain carries TRBV6-5 and TRBJ2-1; TRBD2 is a possible D gene (6 bases). This CDR3 contains 15 residues. The germline CDR1 and CDR2 sequences are MNHEY and SVGAGI. Deletions cut 4 bases from V and 8 bases from J, with 18 bases between. CDR3 region: CASSLGRGFKDEQFF. The CDR3 region has the DNA TGTGCCAGCAGTTTGGGACGGGGGTTCAAGGATGAGCAGTTCTTC.

This clone has a handful of counts. Given a much more abundant clone one base away, this may be a read error. This chain links TRBV6-1 with TRBJ1-2; 9 bases line up with TRBD1. This CDR3 is built from 14 residues. CDR1 is MNHNS and CDR2 is SASEGT in the germline V gene. The CDR3 DNA sequence: TGTGCCAGTACAGGGGGCGCAGCCAACTATGCCTACACCTTC. This codes for CASTGGAANYAYTF.

Comment on this clone: Relative to the germline gene, one junction end is altered; a read error may explain this. The CDR3 DNA reads as TGTGCCAGCATCTGGGACCTCACGGCGGGAGATACTCAGTATTTT. This codes for CASIWDLTAGDTQYF. J is TRBJ2-3 and V is TRBV11-2; TRBD2 agrees at 7 bases. CDR1 is SGHAT and CDR2 is FQNNGV in the germline V gene. This CDR3 is built from 15 residues.

This clone is medium-sized (0.01 to 0.1%) within its sample. J is TRBJ2-7 and V is TRBV6-2 or TRBV6-3, with 8 bases lining up with TRBD2. Germline V lookup: CDR1 MNHEY, CDR2 SVGEGT. The CDR3 is 16 amino acids. V was clipped by 4 bases and J by 4 bases; unmatched bases: 12. The CDR3 DNA reads as TGTGCCAGCAGTTCCCCAAGAGGTCTAGCGGGTTACGAGCAGTACTTC. Its protein product is CASSSPRGLAGYEQYF.

This clone was seen a handful of times. A read error may be the cause here, since a much bigger clone is one base away. J is TRBJ1-1 and V is TRBV29-1, with unresolved D. Germline CDR1 is SQVTM and CDR2 is ANQGSEA. This CDR3 is 13 amino acids long. The germline V and J ends were trimmed by 4 bases and 6 bases, with 15 bases remaining between them. DNA of the CDR3: TGCAGCGTTGGCGCCAGGTGGCTGTCTGAAGCTTTCTTT. Translated: CSVGARWLSEAFF.

This clone was observed at least ten times. This chain links TRBV4-2 with TRBJ2-1, with 7 bases lining up with TRBD2. Germline V gene lookup returns CDR1 LGHNA and CDR2 YNFKEQ. V lost 0 bases to trimming and J lost 3 bases; unmatched junction nucleotides: 8. This CDR3 contains 17 residues. The CDR3 DNA sequence: TGTGCCAGCAGCCAAGAGCAGAGCGGGACGGTCTACAATGAGCAGTTCTTC. Encoded protein: CASSQEQSGTVYNEQFF.

This clone was counted at least ten times. Sequence at one end of the junction differs from germline and may be a read error. The V and J genes are TRBV29-1 and TRBJ1-1; D ambiguous. CDR1 SQVTM and CDR2 ANQGSEA come from the germline V gene. The CDR3 contains 14 residues. Here the CDR3 reads CSAEELAGNTEAFF. CDR3 coding DNA: TGCAGCGCTGAAGAGCTAGCGGGGAACACTGAAGCTTTCTTT.

This clone was recorded many times. This chain links TRBV7-2 with TRBJ2-7; D is possibly TRBD1 (6 bases). Germline lookup yields CDR1 SGHTA and CDR2 FQGNSA. The CDR3 has 15 residues. Trimming took off 1 base at V and 3 bases at J, with 13 bases between the two ends. The CDR3 nucleotides read TGTGCCAGCAGCTTAGGAGGGGGTCACATCTACGAGCAGTACTTC. Residues: CASSLGGGHIYEQYF.

This clone was observed at least ten times. The same CDR3 arises from other DNA sequences in this sample as well. This chain uses TRBV15 with TRBJ1-2, with D maybe TRBD1 (6 bases). Trimming shortened V by 0 bases and J by 3 bases, and 8 bases separated the two germline ends. Germline CDR1 is LNHNV and CDR2 is YYDKDF (reference sequence). The CDR3 length is 14 residues. As DNA, the CDR3 is TGTGCCACCAGCAGAGATAGGGGGGACTATGGCTACACCTTC. Residues: CATSRDRGDYGYTF.

A few counts support this clone. Possible read error: a much larger clone is one base away. This chain connects TRBV25-1 to TRBJ2-3; 8 bases line up with TRBD1. The ends lost 10 bases at V and 2 bases at J; junction bases unmatched: 14. The CDR3 sequence is 16 residues long. Germline values: CDR1 MGHDK, CDR2 SYGVNS. In DNA form, the CDR3 reads TGTGCCACGACAGGGGTGGGCATACCCACCACAGATACGCAGTATTTT. Translated, it gives CATTGVGIPTTDTQYF.

At least ten counts were recorded for this clone. This chain joins TRBV6-1 and TRBJ2-7; 9 bases match TRBD2. The V gene end was trimmed by 1 base and the J gene end by 3 bases; junction bases not matched to a gene: 4. Per germline, CDR1 MNHNS and CDR2 SASEGT. The CDR3 runs to 15 residues. The CDR3 coding sequence is TGTGCCAGCAGTGAAGGGTCTAGCGGGATCTACGAGCAGTACTTC. Translating it yields CASSEGSSGIYEQYF.

Comment on this clone: The junction does not match germline at one end; this may be a read error. This rearrangement joins TRBV28 to TRBJ1-1; D gene ambiguous. This CDR3 has 12 residues. Germline V lookup: CDR1 MDHEN, CDR2 SYDVKM. CDR3 sequence reads: CASSFSSPVAVF. In DNA form, the CDR3 reads TGTGCCAGCAGTTTCTCCTCACCTGTAGCTGTCTTT. The variable domain in full, completed from reference TRBV28 and TRBJ1-1, reads DVKVTQSSRYLVKRTGEKVFLECVQDMDHENMFWYRQDPGLGLRLIYFSYDVKMKEKGDIPEGYSVSREKKERFSLILESASTNQTSMYLCASSFSSPVAVFGQGTRLTVV.

This clone was seen many times. The chain couples TRBV7-6 to TRBJ1-1; a possible D gene is TRBD1 (6 bases). Germline lookup yields CDR1 SGHVS and CDR2 FNYEAQ. Trimming removed 2 bases from V and 3 bases from J, with 7 bases in between. This CDR3 has 13 amino acids. CDR3 sequence: CASSLQGYTEAFF. In DNA, the CDR3 is TGTGCCAGCAGCTTACAGGGGTACACTGAAGCTTTCTTT.

Many counts were recorded for this clone. The V and J genes are TRBV3-1 and TRBJ1-3; D is possibly TRBD1 (5 bases). The CDR3 has 14 amino acids. Trimming took 3 bases from V and 4 from J, leaving 10 bases between them. The V gene's germline CDR1 is LGHDT and CDR2 YNNKEL (reference sequence). The CDR3 nucleotides are TGTGCCAGCAGCCAGTCAGGGTCCGGAAACACCATATATTTT. This gives the protein CASSQSGSGNTIYF.

This clone has ten or more counts. A much larger clonotype is one base distant, so this may be a read error. The gene calls are TRBV15 and TRBJ1-5; D not certain. Germline V gene data show CDR1 as LNHNV and CDR2 as YYDKDF (reference sequence). Trimming took off 1 base at V and 4 bases at J, with 11 bases between the two ends. The CDR3 is 15 residues long. The CDR3 DNA sequence: TGTGCCACCAGCAGAGGACGGGGTGTTAATCAGCCCCAGCATTTT. Amino acid sequence: CATSRGRGVNQPQHF. Full variable domain (remainder filled in from reference TRBV15 and TRBJ1-5): DAMVIQNPRYQVTQFGKPVTLSCSQTLNHNVMYWYQQKSSQAPKLLFHYYDKDFNNEADTPDNFQSRRPNTSFCFLDIRSPGLGDTAMYLCATSRGRGVNQPQHFGDGTRLSIL.